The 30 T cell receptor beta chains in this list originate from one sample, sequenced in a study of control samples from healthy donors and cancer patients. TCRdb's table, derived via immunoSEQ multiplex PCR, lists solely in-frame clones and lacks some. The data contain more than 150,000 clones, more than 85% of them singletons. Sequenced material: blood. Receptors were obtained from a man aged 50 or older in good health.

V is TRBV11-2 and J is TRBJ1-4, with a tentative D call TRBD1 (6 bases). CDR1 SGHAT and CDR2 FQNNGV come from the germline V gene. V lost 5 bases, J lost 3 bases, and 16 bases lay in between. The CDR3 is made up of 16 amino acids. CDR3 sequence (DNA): TGTGCCAGCAGCCGAGGGGGTCGGGGTTCTAATGAAAAACTGTTTTTT. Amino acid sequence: CASSRGGRGSNEKLFF.

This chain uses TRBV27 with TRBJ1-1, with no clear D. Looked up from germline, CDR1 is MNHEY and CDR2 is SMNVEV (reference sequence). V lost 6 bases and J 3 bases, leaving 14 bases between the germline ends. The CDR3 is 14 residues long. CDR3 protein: CASREEVRDTEAFF. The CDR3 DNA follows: TGTGCCAGCAGAGAGGAGGTGAGGGACACTGAAGCTTTCTTT.

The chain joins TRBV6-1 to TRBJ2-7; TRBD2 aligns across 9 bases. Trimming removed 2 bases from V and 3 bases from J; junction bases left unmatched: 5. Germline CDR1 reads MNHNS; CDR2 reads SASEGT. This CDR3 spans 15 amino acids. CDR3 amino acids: CASSELGLAVYEQYF. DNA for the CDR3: TGTGCCAGCAGTGAACTGGGACTAGCCGTCTACGAGCAGTACTTC.

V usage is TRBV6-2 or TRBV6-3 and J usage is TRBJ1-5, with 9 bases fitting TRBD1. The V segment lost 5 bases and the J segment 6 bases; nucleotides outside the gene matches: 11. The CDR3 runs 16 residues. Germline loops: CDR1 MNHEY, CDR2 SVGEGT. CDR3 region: CASSTRTGEISQPQHF. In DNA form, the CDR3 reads TGTGCCAGCAGTACCAGGACAGGGGAAATAAGTCAGCCCCAGCATTTT.

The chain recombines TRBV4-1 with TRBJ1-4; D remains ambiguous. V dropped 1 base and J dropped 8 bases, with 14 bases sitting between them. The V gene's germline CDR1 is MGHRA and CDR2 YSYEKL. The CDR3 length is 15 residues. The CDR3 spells CASSQARGWNEKLFF. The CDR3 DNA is TGCGCCAGCAGCCAAGCCCGGGGATGGAACGAAAAACTGTTTTTT.

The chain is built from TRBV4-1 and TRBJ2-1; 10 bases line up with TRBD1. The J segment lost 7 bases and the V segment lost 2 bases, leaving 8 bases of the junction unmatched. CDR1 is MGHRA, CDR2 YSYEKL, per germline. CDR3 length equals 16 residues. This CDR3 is CASSQPGTGARNEQFF. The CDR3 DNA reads TGCGCCAGCAGCCAACCCGGGACAGGGGCCCGGAATGAGCAGTTCTTC.

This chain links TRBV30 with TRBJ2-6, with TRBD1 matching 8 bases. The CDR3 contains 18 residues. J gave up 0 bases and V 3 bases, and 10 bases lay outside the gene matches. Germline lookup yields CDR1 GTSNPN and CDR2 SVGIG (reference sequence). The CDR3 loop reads CAWRTGGIHISGANVLTF. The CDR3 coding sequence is TGTGCCTGGAGAACAGGGGGTATCCACATCTCTGGGGCCAACGTCCTGACTTTC. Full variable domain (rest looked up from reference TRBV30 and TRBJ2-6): SQTIHQWPATLVQPVGSPLSLECTVEGTSNPNLYWYRQAAGRGLQLLFYSVGIGQISSEVPQNLSASRPQDRQFILSSKKLLLSDSGFYLCAWRTGGIHISGANVLTFGAGSRLTVL.

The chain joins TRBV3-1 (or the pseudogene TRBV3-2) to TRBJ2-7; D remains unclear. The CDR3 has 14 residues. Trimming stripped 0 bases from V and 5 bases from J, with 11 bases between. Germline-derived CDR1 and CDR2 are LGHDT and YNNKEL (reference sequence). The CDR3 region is CASSQDQGYNEQYF. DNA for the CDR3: TGTGCCAGCAGCCAAGATCAAGGCTACAACGAGCAGTACTTC.

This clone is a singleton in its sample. Here the CDR3 DNA reads TGCGCCAGCAGTAGAGGGTGGGACAACTATGGCTACACCTTC. Its protein product is CASSRGWDNYGYTF. V is TRBV5-1 and J is TRBJ1-2; TRBD1 might be the D (5 bases). The V end lost 5 bases, the J end lost 2 bases, and 13 bases lay between the germline ends. The germline V gene encodes CDR1 SGHRS and CDR2 YFSETQ. The CDR3 covers 14 residues.

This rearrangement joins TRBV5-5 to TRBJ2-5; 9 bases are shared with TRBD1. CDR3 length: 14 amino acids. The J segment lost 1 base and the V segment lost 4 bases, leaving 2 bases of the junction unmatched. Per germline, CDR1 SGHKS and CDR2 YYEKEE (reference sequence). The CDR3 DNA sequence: TGTGCCAGCAGCCCGACAGGGGGCCAAGAGACCCAGTACTTC. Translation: CASSPTGGQETQYF.

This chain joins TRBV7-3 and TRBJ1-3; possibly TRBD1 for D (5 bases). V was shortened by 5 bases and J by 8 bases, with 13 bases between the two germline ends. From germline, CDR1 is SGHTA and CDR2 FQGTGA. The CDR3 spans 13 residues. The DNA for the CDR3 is TGTGCCAGCAGCCAACAGGCAGCGGACACCATATATTTT. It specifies CASSQQAADTIYF.

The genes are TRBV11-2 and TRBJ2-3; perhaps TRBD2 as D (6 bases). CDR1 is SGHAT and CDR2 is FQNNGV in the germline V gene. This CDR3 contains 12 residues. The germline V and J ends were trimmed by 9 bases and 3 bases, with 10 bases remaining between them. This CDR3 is CASGRGTDTQYF. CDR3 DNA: TGTGCCAGTGGTCGGGGGACAGATACGCAGTATTTT.

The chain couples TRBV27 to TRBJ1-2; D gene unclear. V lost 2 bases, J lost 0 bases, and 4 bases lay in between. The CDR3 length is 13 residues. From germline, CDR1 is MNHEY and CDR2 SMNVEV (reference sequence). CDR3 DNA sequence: TGTGCCAGCAGTTTAACAGCTAACTATGGCTACACCTTC. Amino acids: CASSLTANYGYTF.

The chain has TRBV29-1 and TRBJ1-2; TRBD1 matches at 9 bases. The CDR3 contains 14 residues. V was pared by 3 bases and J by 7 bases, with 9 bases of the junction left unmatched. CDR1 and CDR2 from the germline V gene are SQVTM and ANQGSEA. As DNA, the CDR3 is TGCAGCGTTGAGTCCGGAACAGGGGGCCTTGGCTACACCTTC. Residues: CSVESGTGGLGYTF.

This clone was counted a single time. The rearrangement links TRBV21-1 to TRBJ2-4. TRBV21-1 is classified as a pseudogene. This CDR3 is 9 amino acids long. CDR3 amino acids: CASSKVVYF. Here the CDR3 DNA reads TGTGCCAGCAGCAAAGTGGTGTACTTC.

The CDR3, as DNA: TGTGCCAGCAGTTTCGGGCAGGGGGTATCTCAGCCCCAGCATTTT. Its translation: CASSFGQGVSQPQHF. This rearrangement joins TRBV27 to TRBJ1-5, with TRBD1 matching over 7 bases. The CDR3 has 15 amino acids. CDR1 is MNHEY and CDR2 is SMNVEV in the germline V gene (reference sequence). V lost 3 bases, J lost 6 bases, and 8 bases stayed unmatched.

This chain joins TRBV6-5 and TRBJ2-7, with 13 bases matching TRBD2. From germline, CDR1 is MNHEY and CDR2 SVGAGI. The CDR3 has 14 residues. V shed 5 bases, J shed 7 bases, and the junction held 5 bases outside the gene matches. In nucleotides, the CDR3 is TGTGCCAGCAGTCAACGGACTAGCGGGAGTGAGCAGTACTTC. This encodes CASSQRTSGSEQYF.

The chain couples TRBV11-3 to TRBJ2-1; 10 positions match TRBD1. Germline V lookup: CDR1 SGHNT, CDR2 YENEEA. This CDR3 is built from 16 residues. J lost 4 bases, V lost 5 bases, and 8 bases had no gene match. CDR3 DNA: TGTGCCAGCAGCCCGGGGACAGGGGTGAGGTACAATGAGCAGTTCTTC. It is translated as CASSPGTGVRYNEQFF.

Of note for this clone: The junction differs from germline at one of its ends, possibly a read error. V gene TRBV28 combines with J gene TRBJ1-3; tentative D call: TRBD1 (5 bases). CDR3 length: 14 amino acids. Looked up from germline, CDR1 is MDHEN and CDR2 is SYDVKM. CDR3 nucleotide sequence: TGTGTCAGCATCCCCGGGGGATCTGGAAACACCATATATTTT. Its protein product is CVSIPGGSGNTIYF. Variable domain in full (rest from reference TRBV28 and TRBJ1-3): DVKVTQSSRYLVKRTGEKVFLECVQDMDHENMFWYRQDPGLGLRLIYFSYDVKMKEKGDIPEGYSVSREKKERFSLILESASTNQTSMYLCVSIPGGSGNTIYFGEGSWLTVV.

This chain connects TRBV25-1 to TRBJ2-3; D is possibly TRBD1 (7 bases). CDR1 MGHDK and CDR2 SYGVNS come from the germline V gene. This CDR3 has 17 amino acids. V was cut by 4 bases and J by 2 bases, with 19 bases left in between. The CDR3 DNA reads TGTGCCAGCAGTGTCAACAGGGGTGGGGGACTCACAGATACGCAGTATTTT. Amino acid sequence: CASSVNRGGGLTDTQYF. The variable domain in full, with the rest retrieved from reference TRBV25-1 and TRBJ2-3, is EADIYQTPRYLVIGTGKKITLECSQTMGHDKMYWYQQDPGMELHLIHYSYGVNSTEKGDLSSESTVSRIRTEHFPLTLESARPSHTSQYLCASSVNRGGGLTDTQYFGPGTRLTVL.

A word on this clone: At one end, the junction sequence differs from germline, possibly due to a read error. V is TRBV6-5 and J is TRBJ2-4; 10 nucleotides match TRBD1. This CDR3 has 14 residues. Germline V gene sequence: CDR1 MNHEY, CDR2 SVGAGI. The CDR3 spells CTSTAGGTGDIQYF. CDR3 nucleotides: TGTACCAGCACCGCAGGGGGGACAGGGGACATTCAGTACTTC.

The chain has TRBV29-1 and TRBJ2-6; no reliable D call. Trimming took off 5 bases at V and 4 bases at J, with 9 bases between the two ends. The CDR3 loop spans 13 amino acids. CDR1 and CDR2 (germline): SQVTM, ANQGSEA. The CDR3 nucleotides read TGCAGCGTTTCCAGGTACGGGGCCAACGTCCTGACTTTC. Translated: CSVSRYGANVLTF.

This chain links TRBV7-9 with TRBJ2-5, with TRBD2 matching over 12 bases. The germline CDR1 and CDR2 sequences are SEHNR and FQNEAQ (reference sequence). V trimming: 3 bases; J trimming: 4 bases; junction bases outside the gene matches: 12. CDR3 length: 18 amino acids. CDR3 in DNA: TGTGCCAGCAGCTTTACGACTAGCGGGAGCCCCTCGGGAGAGACCCAGTACTTC. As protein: CASSFTTSGSPSGETQYF.

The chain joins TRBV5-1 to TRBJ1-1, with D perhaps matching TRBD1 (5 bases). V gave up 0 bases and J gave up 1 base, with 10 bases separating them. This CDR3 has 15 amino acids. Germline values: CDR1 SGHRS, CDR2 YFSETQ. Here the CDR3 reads CASSLEGPGNTEAFF. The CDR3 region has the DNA TGCGCCAGCAGCTTGGAGGGACCGGGGAACACTGAAGCTTTCTTT. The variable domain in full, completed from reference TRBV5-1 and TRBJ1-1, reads KAGVTQTPRYLIKTRGQQVTLSCSPISGHRSVSWYQQTPGQGLQFLFEYFSETQRNKGNFPGRFSGRQFSNSRSEMNVSTLELGDSALYLCASSLEGPGNTEAFFGQGTRLTVV.

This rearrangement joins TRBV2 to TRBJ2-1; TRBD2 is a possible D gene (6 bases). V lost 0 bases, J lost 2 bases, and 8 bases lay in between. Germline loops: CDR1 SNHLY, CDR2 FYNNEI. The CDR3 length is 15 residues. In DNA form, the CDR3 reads TGTGCCAGCAGTGAAGCTAGCGGAGCCTACAATGAGCAGTTCTTC. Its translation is CASSEASGAYNEQFF.

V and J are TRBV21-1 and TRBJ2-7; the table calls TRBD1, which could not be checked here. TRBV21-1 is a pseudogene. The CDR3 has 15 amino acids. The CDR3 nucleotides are TGTGCCAGCAACCCGGACAGGGATCACGTCTACGAGCAGTACTTC. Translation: CASNPDRDHVYEQYF.

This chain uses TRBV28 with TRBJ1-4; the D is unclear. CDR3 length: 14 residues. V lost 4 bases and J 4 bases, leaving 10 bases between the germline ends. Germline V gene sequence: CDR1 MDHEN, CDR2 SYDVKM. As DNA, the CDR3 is TGTGCCAGCAGTTCGGACGGATTTAATGAAAAACTGTTTTTT. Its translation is CASSSDGFNEKLFF.

CDR3 region: CASSTRVPGTRPWTQYF. The CDR3 DNA sequence: TGTGCCAGCTCAACGAGAGTTCCAGGGACCCGTCCATGGACCCAGTACTTC. V and J are TRBV18 and TRBJ2-5; D is tentatively TRBD1 or TRBD2 (5 bases each). Trimming took off 5 bases at V and 7 bases at J, with 26 bases between the two ends. The length of the CDR3 is 17 residues. Germline V CDR1 and CDR2: KGHSH, LQKENI.

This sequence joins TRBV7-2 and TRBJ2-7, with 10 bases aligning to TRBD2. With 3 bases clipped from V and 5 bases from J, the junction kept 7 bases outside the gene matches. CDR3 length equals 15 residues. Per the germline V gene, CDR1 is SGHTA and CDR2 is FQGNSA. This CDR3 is CASSFQAGGPHEQYF. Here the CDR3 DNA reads TGTGCCAGCAGCTTCCAAGCGGGAGGGCCCCACGAGCAGTACTTC.

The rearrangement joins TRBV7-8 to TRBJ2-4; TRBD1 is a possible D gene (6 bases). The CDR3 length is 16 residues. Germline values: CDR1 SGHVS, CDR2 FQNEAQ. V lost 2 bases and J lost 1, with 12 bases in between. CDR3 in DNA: TGTGCCAGCAGCTTAATGGGGGCGAAGGCCAAAAACATTCAGTACTTC. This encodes CASSLMGAKAKNIQYF. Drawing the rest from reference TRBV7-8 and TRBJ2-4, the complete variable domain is GAGVSQSPRYKVAKRGQDVALRCDPISGHVSLFWYQQALGQGPEFLTYFQNEAQLDKSGLPSDRFFAERPEGSVSTLKIQRTQQEDSAVYLCASSLMGAKAKNIQYFGAGTRLSVL.